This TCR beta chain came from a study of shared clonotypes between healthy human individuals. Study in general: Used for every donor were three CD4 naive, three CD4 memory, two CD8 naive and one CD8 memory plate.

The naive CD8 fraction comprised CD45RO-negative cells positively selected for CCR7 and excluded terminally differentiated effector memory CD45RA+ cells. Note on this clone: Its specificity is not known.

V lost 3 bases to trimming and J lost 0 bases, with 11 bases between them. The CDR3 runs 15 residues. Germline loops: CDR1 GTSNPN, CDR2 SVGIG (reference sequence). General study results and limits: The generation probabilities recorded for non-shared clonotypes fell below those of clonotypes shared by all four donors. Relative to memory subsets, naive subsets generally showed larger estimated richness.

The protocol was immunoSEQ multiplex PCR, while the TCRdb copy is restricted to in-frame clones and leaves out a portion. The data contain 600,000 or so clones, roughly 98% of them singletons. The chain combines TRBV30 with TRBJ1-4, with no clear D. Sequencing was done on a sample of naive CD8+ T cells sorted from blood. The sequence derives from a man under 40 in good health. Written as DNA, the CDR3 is TGTGCCTGGAGACCAGGTGCTGCAACTAATGAAAAACTGTTTTTT. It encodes CAWRPGAATNEKLFF.